This is a list of T cell receptor beta chains from one sample in a study of T cells in localized non-small cell lung cancer. Measured with immunoSEQ multiplex PCR; TCRdb has only the in-frame clones, and not every one. This table has about 3,500 clones, roughly 29% appearing once. The sample in question was lung tumor tissue, obtained before any cancer treatment. These receptors all stem from a man aged 40 to 70 with stage I lung adenocarcinoma. Both conserved end residues are part of each CDR3. A D gene is named only where the DNA matches it firmly. Clone sizes are given selectively: once, few, many, or a class where the clone is expanded.

clone_size	v_call	j_call	d_call	cdr3_aa	cdr3_nt
NA	TRBV6-7	TRBJ2-7	TRBD2	CASSYKPSGPPSNLYF	TGTGCCAGCAGTTATAAACCTAGCGGGCCACCCTCGAATCTGTACTTC
few	TRBV18	TRBJ2-2	NA	CASSQRDTGELFF	TGTGCCAGCTCACAGCGGGACACCGGGGAGCTGTTTTTT
NA	TRBV29-1	TRBJ2-3	TRBD1	CSVEGGQGDYGTQYF	TGCAGCGTTGAAGGTGGACAGGGGGATTACGGTACGCAGTATTTT
few	TRBV9	TRBJ2-1	TRBD2	CASSVVAGGSYNEQFF	TGTGCCAGCAGCGTGGTAGCGGGGGGATCCTACAATGAGCAGTTCTTC
few	TRBV6-8	TRBJ1-1	TRBD1	CASSGDRVRSEAFF	TGTGCCAGCAGTGGGGACAGGGTAAGATCCGAAGCTTTCTTT
NA	TRBV11-3	TRBJ2-7	TRBD2	CASSLVRGLTYEQYF	TGTGCCAGCAGCTTAGTTAGGGGACTAACCTACGAGCAGTACTTC
few	TRBV11-3	TRBJ2-7	TRBD2	CASSWTSDGAEQYF	TGTGCCAGCAGCTGGACTAGCGATGGGGCCGAGCAGTACTTC
NA	TRBV30	TRBJ1-2	NA	CALEGTPATPGYTF	TGTGCCCTAGAAGGGACTCCGGCTACACCTGGCTACACCTTC
NA	TRBV10-2	TRBJ2-1	TRBD1	CASRATTGNDEQFF	TGCGCCAGCAGGGCCACGACAGGGAACGATGAGCAGTTCTTC
NA	TRBV29-1	TRBJ2-2	TRBD1	CSVPGQGVSGELFF	TGCAGCGTACCGGGACAGGGGGTATCCGGGGAGCTGTTTTTT
NA	TRBV5-1	TRBJ2-3	TRBD1	CASSIRQGITDTQYF	TGCGCCAGCAGCATACGACAGGGTATAACAGATACGCAGTATTTT
NA	TRBV14	TRBJ1-1	NA	CASSQELYTEAFF	TGTGCCAGCAGCCAAGAACTGTACACTGAAGCTTTCTTT
NA	TRBV12-2	TRBJ2-7	NA	CATTPAGGPPYEQYF	TGTGCCACCACCCCTGCGGGAGGACCACCCTACGAGCAGTACTTC
few	TRBV6-8	TRBJ2-5	NA	CASSYQTGVETQYF	TGTGCCAGCAGTTACCAGACTGGTGTCGAGACCCAGTACTTC
few	TRBV6-8	TRBJ1-1	TRBD1	CAIRDQTGGEGAFF	TGTGCCATCAGGGACCAGACAGGGGGCGAGGGAGCTTTCTTT
once	TRBV29-1	TRBJ2-7	TRBD1	CSVRDRGYEQYF	TGCAGCGTGCGGGACAGGGGGTACGAGCAGTACTTC
medium-sized	TRBV6-8	TRBJ2-7	NA	CASSYYRQPNYEQYF	TGTGCCAGCAGTTACTACCGACAGCCAAACTACGAGCAGTACTTC
NA	TRBV6-8	TRBJ1-1	TRBD1	CASRGQAMNTEAFF	TGTGCCAGCAGGGGACAGGCCATGAACACTGAAGCTTTCTTT
few	TRBV9	TRBJ2-7	NA	CASSEAKTYEQYF	TGTGCCAGCAGCGAAGCGAAGACGTACGAGCAGTACTTC
few	TRBV6-8	TRBJ2-1	NA	CASSYSATGHYNEQFF	TGTGCCAGCAGTTACTCGGCGACTGGACACTACAATGAGCAGTTCTTC
few	TRBV30	TRBJ1-1	NA	CAWSPQLNTEAFF	TGTGCCTGGAGTCCGCAGCTGAACACTGAAGCTTTCTTT
NA	TRBV15	TRBJ1-4	NA	CATSRETINEKLFF	TGTGCCACCAGCAGAGAGACAATTAATGAAAAACTGTTTTTT
once	TRBV19	TRBJ1-2	TRBD1	CASSISTGGNYGYTF	TGTGCCAGTAGTATCTCGACAGGGGGGAACTATGGCTACACCTTC
few	TRBV6-8	TRBJ2-2	NA	CASSYSGITGELFF	TGTGCCAGCAGTTACTCAGGCATTACCGGGGAGCTGTTTTTT
NA	TRBV5-1	TRBJ1-1	TRBD1	CASSSTGGNTEAFF	TGCGCCAGCAGCTCCACAGGGGGGAACACTGAAGCTTTCTTT
NA	TRBV19	TRBJ1-6	NA	CASRRDRRSYNSPLHF	TGTGCCAGTAGACGGGACCGACGCTCCTATAATTCACCCCTCCACTTT
NA	TRBV6-8	TRBJ2-7	NA	CASSTYDTRSYEQYF	TGTGCCAGCAGTACTTACGACACGCGCTCCTACGAGCAGTACTTC
NA	TRBV18	TRBJ1-1	NA	CASSPLPLGEAFF	TGTGCCAGCTCACCACTACCGCTTGGTGAAGCTTTCTTT
medium-sized	TRBV9	TRBJ2-1	NA	CASSGDGSSYNEQFF	TGTGCCAGCAGCGGTGACGGAAGCTCCTACAATGAGCAGTTCTTC
NA	TRBV25-1	TRBJ2-7	TRBD1	CASTDRVGLEQYF	TGTGCCAGCACGGACAGGGTGGGCCTCGAGCAGTACTTC
NA	TRBV30	TRBJ2-6	NA	CAWSRGRQFGANVLTF	TGTGCCTGGAGTCGGGGGCGCCAATTTGGGGCCAACGTCCTGACTTTC
NA	TRBV9	TRBJ2-7	TRBD1	CASVFGGQGNYEQYF	TGTGCCAGCGTCTTTGGGGGACAGGGCAACTACGAGCAGTACTTC
NA	TRBV16	TRBJ2-5	NA	CASNSRGSDQETQYF	TGTGCCAGCAATTCCCGCGGTAGCGACCAAGAGACCCAGTACTTC
once	TRBV19	TRBJ1-5	NA	CASNNEGRGQPQHF	TGTGCCAGTAACAATGAGGGACGCGGTCAGCCCCAGCATTTT
large	TRBV6-8	TRBJ2-7	TRBD1	CASSYSLKGVGTVTYEQYF	TGTGCCAGCAGTTACTCCTTGAAGGGAGTCGGGACAGTGACCTACGAGCAGTACTTC
NA	TRBV30	TRBJ1-6	NA	CAWSVRGSYNSPLHF	TGTGCCTGGAGTGTTCGGGGCTCCTATAATTCACCCCTCCACTTT
few	TRBV6-7	TRBJ2-6	NA	CASSDVGLGTF	NA
medium-sized	TRBV11-3	TRBJ2-3	NA	CASALTESYTDTQYF	TGTGCCAGCGCCCTGACAGAATCATACACAGATACGCAGTATTTT
NA	TRBV10-2	TRBJ2-5	TRBD1	CASKGTGTQETQYF	TGCGCCAGCAAAGGGACAGGGACGCAAGAGACCCAGTACTTC
NA	TRBV29-1	TRBJ2-7	TRBD2	CSVEGASGEISSYEQYF	TGCAGCGTTGAAGGGGCTAGCGGGGAAATTAGCTCCTACGAGCAGTACTTC
NA	TRBV11-3	TRBJ1-1	NA	CASSSIGTQRPNTEAFF	TGTGCCAGCAGCTCAATCGGGACACAGAGACCGAACACTGAAGCTTTCTTT
NA	TRBV19	TRBJ2-2	TRBD1	CARQDWDRGSTGELFF	TGTGCCAGACAAGATTGGGACAGGGGGTCTACCGGGGAGCTGTTTTTT
NA	TRBV18	TRBJ2-2	TRBD2	CASSPKPSGENGELFF	TGTGCCAGCTCACCAAAGCCAAGCGGGGAGAACGGGGAGCTGTTTTTT
NA	TRBV5-1	TRBJ1-4	NA	CASSLVSGLWQANEKLFF	TGCGCCAGCAGCTTGGTGTCTGGTTTGTGGCAGGCAAATGAAAAACTGTTTTTT
NA	TRBV10-2	TRBJ1-3	NA	CASSEVFGNTIYF	TGCGCCAGCAGTGAGGTATTTGGAAACACCATATATTTT
medium-sized	TRBV9	TRBJ1-2	TRBD1	CASMGQVPNYGYTF	TGTGCCAGCATGGGACAGGTCCCTAACTATGGCTACACCTTC
NA	TRBV19	TRBJ1-4	NA	CASSMSGAANEKLFF	TGTGCCAGTAGTATGTCGGGGGCGGCCAATGAAAAACTGTTTTTT
few	TRBV30	TRBJ1-6	NA	CACHPESGVRSPLHF	TGTGCCTGTCATCCGGAGTCAGGGGTACGTTCACCCCTCCACTTT
few	TRBV11-3	TRBJ2-1	TRBD2	CASSQSGGLYNEQFF	TGTGCCAGCAGCCAAAGCGGGGGGCTCTACAATGAGCAGTTCTTC